In this sample, the clone carrying this T cell receptor (beta chain) turned up a few times. Its specificity is unknown. One end of the junction varies from germline; a read error may be responsible. Original processing methods: The distant-metastasis classifier for papillary thyroid cancer was built from CDR3 differences across clinicopathological groups. From the PCR reads, TCRdb re-called clones with MiXCR. The V and J calls were not made by the authors but by TCRdb's processing. This sample has roughly 15,000 clones, with under 30% found just once. The V gene's germline CDR1 is MNHEY and CDR2 SVGEGT. The CDR3 runs to 14 residues. This specimen belongs to a study of metastatic and nonmetastatic thyroid tumors. The overall study: Repertoires were compared across blood and tumor or nodule tissue from malignant and benign thyroid patients. General study points: When malignant thyroid tumors were compared with benign nodules, TCR beta diversity was reportedly significantly higher in the malignant tumors. This held in both blood and tumor samples.

Thyroid surgery took place with no prior treatment in any patient. The V gene is TRBV6-2 or TRBV6-3, the J gene TRBJ2-7; D unresolved. This clonotype originated in a female donor with papillary thyroid cancer or a benign thyroid nodule (not recorded which). Some clones in this sample may be carry-over from other donors' samples. The sample was tumor tissue. CDR3 sequence reads: CASIYGPRCYEQYF. The CDR3 DNA is TGTGCCAGCATTTACGGACCCCGGTGTTACGAGCAGTACTTC.